The T cell receptor (beta chain) described here comes from a study of OX40 agonist ivuxolimab in advanced cancers. Remarks on this clone: Antigen specificity is unknown.

Notes on the study in general: Doses of 0.1 to 3.0 mg/kg were accompanied by clonal expansion of CD4+ and CD8+ blood T cells by week 6. Antigen specificity remained undetermined for the expanded peripheral T cells.

Assay: immunoSEQ multiplex PCR; the TCRdb copy retains only in-frame clones and omits some. The sample contains about 88,000 clones, around 87% of which appear only once. Drawing of blood for sampling happened at baseline, at cycle 4 day 1, and at cycle 7 day 1. The source of this sequence is an adult with an advanced solid tumor such as melanoma, head and neck, liver or kidney cancer. The specimen was CD4+ or CD8+ T cells sorted from blood, collected in a trial of the OX40 agonist ivuxolimab.

The CDR3: CASQAFDKSYEQYF. CDR3 DNA: TGTGCCAGTCAGGCGTTCGACAAGTCCTACGAGCAGTACTTC. The chain has TRBV2 and TRBJ2-7; D uncertain. Trimming took off 9 bases at V and 1 base at J, with 16 bases between the two ends. CDR3 size: 14 residues. Germline values: CDR1 SNHLY, CDR2 FYNNEI.